This paragraph reports one T cell receptor (beta chain). The antigen is undetermined. TCRdb re-called the reads with MiXCR, one entry per CDR3 protein. Counted here are approximately 140,000 distinct CDR3 sequences, roughly 9% occurring once; the ten biggest clones make up around 9.1%. The data originate from a study of T cell repertoires in cytomegalovirus infection. Study context: In public TCR beta signatures, there were indications of both CMV infection and matching HLA type.

General study findings and limits: Frequencies of public TCR beta families were cumulated, and this identified carriers of CMV plus the relevant HLA. What dominated the ex vivo response were HLA-C-restricted CMV-specific TCR beta clonotypes.

The source of this sequence is a human donor in good health (CMV status not recorded). Some clones in this sample may be carry-over from other donors' samples. The specimen was PBMCs.

The CDR3 region has the DNA TGCAGTGCTAAGACAGGCCCCCATGGCTACACCTTC. Translating it yields CSAKTGPHGYTF. The rearrangement links TRBV20-1 to TRBJ1-2; TRBD1 might be the D (6 bases). Trimming took 4 bases from V and 6 from J, leaving 12 bases between them. From germline, CDR1 is DFQATT and CDR2 SNEGSKA (reference sequence). CDR3 length: 12 residues.